The sequence of this T cell receptor beta chain was determined in a study of shared clonotypes between healthy human individuals. The germline V and J ends were trimmed by 4 bases and 2 bases, with 15 bases remaining between them. The CDR3 has 15 amino acids. From germline, CDR1 is SGHDT and CDR2 YYEEEE. Sequencing was performed with immunoSEQ multiplex PCR; in TCRdb, only in-frame clones are kept and a portion is missing. The data hold 2 million to 3 million clones, with approximately 92% observed a single time. This receptor was identified in a man younger than 35 in good health. The sequencing sample was made of naive CD4+ T cells sorted from blood. Regarding subset: CD45RA+ positively selected. The V and J genes are TRBV5-6 and TRBJ1-2; no firm D call. The CDR3 is CASSPLGGGNYGYTF. The CDR3, as DNA: TGTGCCAGCAGCCCGTTGGGAGGTGGCAACTATGGCTACACCTTC.